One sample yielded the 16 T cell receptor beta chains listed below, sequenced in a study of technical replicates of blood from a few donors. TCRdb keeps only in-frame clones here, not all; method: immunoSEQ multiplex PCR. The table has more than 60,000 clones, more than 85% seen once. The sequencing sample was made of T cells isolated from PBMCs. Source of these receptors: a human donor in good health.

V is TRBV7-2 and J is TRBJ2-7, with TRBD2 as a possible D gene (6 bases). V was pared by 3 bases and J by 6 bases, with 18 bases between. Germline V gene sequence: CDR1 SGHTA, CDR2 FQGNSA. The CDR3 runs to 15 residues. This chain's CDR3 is CASSFGGITPPEQYF. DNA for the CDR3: TGTGCCAGCAGCTTCGGAGGGATTACCCCCCCCGAGCAGTACTTC.

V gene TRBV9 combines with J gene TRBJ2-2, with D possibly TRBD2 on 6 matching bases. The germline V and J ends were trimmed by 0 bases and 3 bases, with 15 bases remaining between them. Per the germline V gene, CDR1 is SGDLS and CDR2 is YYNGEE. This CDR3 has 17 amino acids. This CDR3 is CASSVDLAEWDTGELFF. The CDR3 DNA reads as TGTGCCAGCAGCGTAGATTTAGCGGAGTGGGACACCGGGGAGCTGTTTTTT. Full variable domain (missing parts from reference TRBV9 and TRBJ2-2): DSGVTQTPKHLITATGQRVTLRCSPRSGDLSVYWYQQSLDQGLQFLIQYYNGEERAKGNILERFSAQQFPDLHSELNLSSLELGDSALYFCASSVDLAEWDTGELFFGEGSRLTVL.

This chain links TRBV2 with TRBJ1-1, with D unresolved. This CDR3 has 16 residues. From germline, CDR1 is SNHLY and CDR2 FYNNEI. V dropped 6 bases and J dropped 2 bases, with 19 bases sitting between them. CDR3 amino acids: CASSAPVIEPNTEAFF. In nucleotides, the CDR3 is TGTGCCAGCAGCGCCCCGGTCATAGAACCCAACACTGAAGCTTTCTTT.

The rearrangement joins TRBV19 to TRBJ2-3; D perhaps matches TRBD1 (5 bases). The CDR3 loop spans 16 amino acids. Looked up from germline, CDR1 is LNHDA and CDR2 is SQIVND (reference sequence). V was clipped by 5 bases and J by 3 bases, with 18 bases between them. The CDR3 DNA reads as TGTGCCAGTAGTCTCTCGAAAGGGGCCGGGACAGATACGCAGTATTTT. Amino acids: CASSLSKGAGTDTQYF.

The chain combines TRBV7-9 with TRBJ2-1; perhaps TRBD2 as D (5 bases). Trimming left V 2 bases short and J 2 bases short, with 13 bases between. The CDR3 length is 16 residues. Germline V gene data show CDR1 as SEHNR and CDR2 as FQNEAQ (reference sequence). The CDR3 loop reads CASSLPSGIPYNEQFF. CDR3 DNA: TGTGCCAGCAGCTTACCCAGCGGAATACCCTACAATGAGCAGTTCTTC.

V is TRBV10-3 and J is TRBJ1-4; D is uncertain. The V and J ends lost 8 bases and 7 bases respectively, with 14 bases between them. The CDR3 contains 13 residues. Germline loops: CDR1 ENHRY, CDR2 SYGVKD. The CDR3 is CAIGSFEGEKLFF. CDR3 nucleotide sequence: TGTGCCATCGGATCATTTGAGGGTGAAAAACTGTTTTTT.

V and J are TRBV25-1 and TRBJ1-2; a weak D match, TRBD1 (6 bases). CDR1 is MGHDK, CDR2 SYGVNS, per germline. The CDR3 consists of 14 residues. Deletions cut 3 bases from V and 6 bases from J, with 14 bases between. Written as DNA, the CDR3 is TGTGCCAGCAGTGAGTACAGGGAGGGCCATGGCTACACCTTC. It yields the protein CASSEYREGHGYTF.

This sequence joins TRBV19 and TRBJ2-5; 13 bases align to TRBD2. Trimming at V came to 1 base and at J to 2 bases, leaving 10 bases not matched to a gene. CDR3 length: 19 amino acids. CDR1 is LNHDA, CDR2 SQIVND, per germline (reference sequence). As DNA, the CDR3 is TGTGCCAGTAGTATAGCCCGACTAGCGGGAGGAGGAGGGCAAGAGACCCAGTACTTC. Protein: CASSIARLAGGGGQETQYF.

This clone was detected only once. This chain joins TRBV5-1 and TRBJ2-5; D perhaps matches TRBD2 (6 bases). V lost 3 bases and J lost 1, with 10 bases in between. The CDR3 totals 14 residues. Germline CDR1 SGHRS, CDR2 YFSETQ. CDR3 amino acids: CASSWASAQETQYF. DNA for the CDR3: TGCGCCAGCAGCTGGGCTAGCGCCCAAGAGACCCAGTACTTC.

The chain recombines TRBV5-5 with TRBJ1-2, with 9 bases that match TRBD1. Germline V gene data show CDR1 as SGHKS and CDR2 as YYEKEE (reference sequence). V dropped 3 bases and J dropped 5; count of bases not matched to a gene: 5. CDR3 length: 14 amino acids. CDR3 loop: CASSSGQGSYGYTF. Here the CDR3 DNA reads TGTGCCAGCAGCTCCGGACAGGGGTCTTATGGCTACACCTTC.

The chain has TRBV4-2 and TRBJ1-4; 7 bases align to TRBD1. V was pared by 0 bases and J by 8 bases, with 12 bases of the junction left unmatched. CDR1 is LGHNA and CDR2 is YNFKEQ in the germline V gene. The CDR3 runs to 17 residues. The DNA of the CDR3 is TGTGCCAGCAGCCAAGATGTCTTTGGACAGGAGGGGGAAAAACTGTTTTTT. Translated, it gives CASSQDVFGQEGEKLFF.

The CDR3 protein is CASSEREHYSNQPQHF. In DNA form, the CDR3 reads TGTGCCAGCAGTGAGAGAGAGCATTATAGCAATCAGCCCCAGCATTTT. J is TRBJ1-5 and V is TRBV6-1; D gene uncertain. The CDR3 runs to 16 residues. Germline CDR1 and CDR2: MNHNS and SASEGT. V lost 3 bases and J 0 bases, leaving 12 bases between the germline ends.

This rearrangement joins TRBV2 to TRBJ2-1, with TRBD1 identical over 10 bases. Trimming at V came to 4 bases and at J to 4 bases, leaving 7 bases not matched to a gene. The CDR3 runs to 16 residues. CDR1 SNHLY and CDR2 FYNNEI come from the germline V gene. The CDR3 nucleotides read TGTGCCAGCAGTGGATTGAGACAGGGGGCTTACAATGAGCAGTTCTTC. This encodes CASSGLRQGAYNEQFF.

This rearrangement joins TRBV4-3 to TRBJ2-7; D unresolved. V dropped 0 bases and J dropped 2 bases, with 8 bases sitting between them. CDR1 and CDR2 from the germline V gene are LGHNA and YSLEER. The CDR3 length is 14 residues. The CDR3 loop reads CASSQETETYEQYF. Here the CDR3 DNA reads TGCGCCAGCAGCCAAGAAACAGAAACCTACGAGCAGTACTTC.

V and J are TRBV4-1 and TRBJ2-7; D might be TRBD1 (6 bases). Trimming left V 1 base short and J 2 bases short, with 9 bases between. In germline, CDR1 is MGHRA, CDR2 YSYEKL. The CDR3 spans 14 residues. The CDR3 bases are TGCGCCAGCAGCCAAGGGCAGGGGACCTACGAGCAGTACTTC. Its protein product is CASSQGQGTYEQYF.

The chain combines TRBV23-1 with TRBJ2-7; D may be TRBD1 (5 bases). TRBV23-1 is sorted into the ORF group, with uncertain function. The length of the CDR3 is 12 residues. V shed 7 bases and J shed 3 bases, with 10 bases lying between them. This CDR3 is CASITTGYEQYF. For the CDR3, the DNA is TGCGCCAGCATAACCACAGGCTACGAGCAGTACTTC.